These 17 T cell receptor beta chains were sequenced from one sample in a study of T cells in Graves' hyperthyroidism and ophthalmopathy. TCR beta CDR3 region amplification was performed from RNA transcripts. An initial round of RT-PCR targeting the TCR CDR3 relied on the HTBI primer set. From the multiplex PCR reads, TCRdb called clonotypes with MiXCR, one entry per CDR3 protein. The sample has a few hundred thousand distinct CDR3 sequences; 15% to 18% are singletons. Material for sequencing was blood. All receptors derive from a young woman with Graves' hyperthyroidism.

This clonotype was detected only a few times. This chain connects TRBV3-1 to TRBJ2-7, with TRBD2 identical over 7 bases. Germline V CDR1 and CDR2: LGHDT, YNNKEL (reference sequence). V was clipped by 1 base and J by 3 bases; unmatched bases: 3. This CDR3 is 14 amino acids long. This chain's CDR3 is CASSQVAGDYEQYF. The CDR3 bases are TGTGCCAGCAGCCAAGTGGCGGGAGACTACGAGCAGTACTTC.

This clonotype was counted many times. The V gene is TRBV27, the J gene TRBJ2-7, with TRBD1 as a possible D gene (6 bases). Germline CDR1 MNHEY, CDR2 SMNVEV (reference sequence). V lost 5 bases, J lost 3 bases, and 11 bases lay in between. This CDR3 has 13 amino acids. The CDR3 region is CASSPGHLYEQYF. In DNA form, the CDR3 reads TGTGCCAGCAGTCCGGGACACCTCTACGAGCAGTACTTC.

Many counts were recorded for this clonotype. The genes are TRBV11-2 and TRBJ2-3; TRBD2 aligns across 10 bases. V trimming: 4 bases; J trimming: 2 bases; junction bases outside the gene matches: 6. The CDR3 has 16 amino acids. CDR1 SGHAT and CDR2 FQNNGV come from the germline V gene. Here the CDR3 DNA reads TGTGCCAGCAGCTCCTTAGCGGGGGGATACACAGATACGCAGTATTTT. It translates to CASSSLAGGYTDTQYF. Combining the CDR3 with reference TRBV11-2 and TRBJ2-3 gives the whole variable domain EAGVAQSPRYKIIEKRQSVAFWCNPISGHATLYWYQQILGQGPKLLIQFQNNGVVDDSQLPKDRFSAERLKGVDSTLKIQPAKLEDSAVYLCASSSLAGGYTDTQYFGPGTRLTVL.

This clonotype showed up just a few times. The CDR3 sequence is CSVEEADSREKLFF. In nucleotides, the CDR3 is TGCAGCGTTGAAGAGGCTGACAGCCGAGAAAAACTGTTTTTT. The genes are TRBV29-1 and TRBJ1-4; D possibly corresponds to TRBD1 (5 bases). Trimming removed 0 bases from V and 8 bases from J, with 13 bases in between. Germline CDR1 SQVTM, CDR2 ANQGSEA. This CDR3 has 14 residues.

The chain is built from TRBV7-2 and TRBJ2-3; TRBD2 aligns across 15 bases. This CDR3 comprises 18 residues. Germline V gene lookup returns CDR1 SGHTA and CDR2 FQGNSA. The ends lost 6 bases at V and 7 bases at J; junction bases unmatched: 14. The CDR3 nucleotides read TGTGCCAGCAGAGAAGATTGGACTAGCGGGGGGGCCGGGAATACGCAGTATTTT. This gives the protein CASREDWTSGGAGNTQYF. The complete variable domain, with remaining parts taken from reference TRBV7-2 and TRBJ2-3, reads GAGVSQSPSNKVTEKGKDVELRCDPISGHTALYWYRQSLGQGLEFLIYFQGNSAPDKSGLPSDRFSAERTGGSVSTLTIQRTQQEDSAVYLCASREDWTSGGAGNTQYFGPGTRLTVL.

This clonotype came up many times. The J gene is TRBJ2-1, the V gene TRBV11-2; 12 bases align to TRBD2. Germline loops: CDR1 SGHAT, CDR2 FQNNGV. V lost 5 bases, J lost 2 bases, and 1 base stayed unmatched. CDR3 size: 15 residues. CDR3 DNA: TGTGCCAGCAGCCGGACTAGCGGGACCTACAATGAGCAGTTCTTC. Protein: CASSRTSGTYNEQFF.

This clonotype was seen only once. An end of the junction does not agree with germline; a read error may underlie this. The rearrangement uses TRBV10-3 and TRBJ2-7, with TRBD2 identical over 12 bases. With the DNA end fitting TRBJ2-1 better, the J assignment may be wrong. The CDR3 runs to 18 residues. Germline V CDR1 and CDR2: ENHRY, SYGVKD. The CDR3 spells CTISGTSGGHISSYEQFF. The CDR3 nucleotides are TGTACCATCAGTGGAACTAGCGGGGGGCACATAAGCTCCTACGAGCAGTTCTTC.

This clonotype has ten or more counts. The chain combines TRBV12-3 or TRBV12-4 with TRBJ2-4, with TRBD2 identical over 9 bases. This CDR3 is built from 14 residues. Germline trimming cut 3 bases from V and 9 bases from J; bases unmatched to any gene: 6. The CDR3 sequence is CASSLRGGGSIQYF. The CDR3 bases are TGTGCCAGCAGTTTGCGGGGGGGTGGGAGCATTCAGTACTTC.

There are many counts of this clonotype. This chain connects TRBV5-1 to TRBJ2-7; the D gene could be TRBD1 or TRBD2 (5 bases each). Deletions cut 4 bases from V and 3 bases from J, with 14 bases between. Germline V CDR1 and CDR2: SGHRS, YFSETQ. The CDR3 runs 14 residues. CDR3 DNA: TGCGCCAGCAGCCCGGAGCCAGGGAGCTACGAGCAGTACTTC. Translating gives CASSPEPGSYEQYF. The whole variable domain, filled in from reference TRBV5-1 and TRBJ2-7, reads KAGVTQTPRYLIKTRGQQVTLSCSPISGHRSVSWYQQTPGQGLQFLFEYFSETQRNKGNFPGRFSGRQFSNSRSEMNVSTLELGDSALYLCASSPEPGSYEQYFGPGTRLTVT.

The table lists this clonotype with a few counts. The chain recombines TRBV7-8 with TRBJ2-3; D might be TRBD2 (6 bases). Between the trimmed V and J ends, which lost 7 bases and 2 bases, there was a span of 13 bases. CDR1 and CDR2 from the germline V gene are SGHVS and FQNEAQ. The CDR3 covers 14 residues. The CDR3 here is CASKGTSSTDTQYF. The CDR3 DNA is TGTGCCAGCAAGGGGACTTCTTCCACAGATACGCAGTATTTT.

The sample holds many counts of this clonotype. The V and J genes are TRBV19 and TRBJ1-2; 9 bases match TRBD1. Losses at the gene ends were 5 bases for V and 3 bases for J; bases not matched to a gene: 10. The CDR3 spans 16 residues. From germline, CDR1 is LNHDA and CDR2 SQIVND (reference sequence). In nucleotides, the CDR3 is TGTGCCAGTAGTGCCCGGACAGGGGAGGTCTACTATGGCTACACCTTC. Translating gives CASSARTGEVYYGYTF.

This clonotype has a count of ten or more. This rearrangement joins TRBV20-1 to TRBJ2-7, with 8 nucleotides matching TRBD2. CDR3 size: 15 residues. Germline CDR1 reads DFQATT; CDR2 reads SNEGSKA (reference sequence). V shed 3 bases, J shed 6 bases, and the junction held 13 bases outside the gene matches. The CDR3 coding sequence is TGCAGTGCTAGCACCGCCTCCGGGACTAGGGGCGAGCAGTACTTC. Its protein product is CSASTASGTRGEQYF.

This clonotype has more than one count but fewer than ten. This chain connects TRBV6-1 to TRBJ2-7; the match to TRBD1 covers 12 bases. V lost 5 bases, J lost 6 bases, and 2 bases stayed unmatched. Germline-derived CDR1 and CDR2 are MNHNS and SASEGT. CDR3 size: 13 residues. The CDR3 DNA reads as TGTGCCAGCAGTTGGGACAGGGGGCGCGAGCAGTACTTC. This translates into CASSWDRGREQYF.

Many counts were recorded for this clonotype. The J gene is TRBJ2-7, the V gene TRBV20-1; possibly TRBD1 for D (6 bases). Trimming left V 5 bases short and J 1 base short, with 9 bases between. Germline V gives CDR1 DFQATT, CDR2 SNEGSKA (reference sequence). The CDR3 contains 12 residues. The CDR3 DNA reads TGCAGTGCTCGGACAGCATCCTACGAGCAGTACTTC. It translates to CSARTASYEQYF.

The chain couples TRBV12-3 or TRBV12-4 to TRBJ2-3; 9 bases line up with TRBD2. J gave up 0 bases and V 7 bases, and 5 bases lay outside the gene matches. The CDR3 contains 15 residues. The CDR3 DNA sequence: TGTGCCAGCACCACCACTAGCGGGAGCACAGATACGCAGTATTTT. It specifies CASTTTSGSTDTQYF.

This sequence joins TRBV7-2 and TRBJ2-5; 10 nucleotides align to TRBD2. Germline loops: CDR1 SGHTA, CDR2 FQGNSA. Germline trimming cut 3 bases from V and 2 bases from J; bases unmatched to any gene: 3. This CDR3 contains 15 residues. The CDR3 DNA reads as TGTGCCAGCAGCTTGTCGACTAGCGGGCAAGAGACCCAGTACTTC. Amino acids: CASSLSTSGQETQYF.

This clonotype was seen at least ten times. The V and J genes are TRBV6-1 and TRBJ2-3; 9 positions agree with TRBD2. The CDR3 loop spans 16 amino acids. Germline-derived CDR1 and CDR2 are MNHNS and SASEGT. The J segment lost 4 bases and the V segment lost 5 bases, leaving 10 bases of the junction unmatched. The CDR3 nucleotides read TGTGCCAGCAGTTACTTTTTAGCGGGAGAGTCAGATACGCAGTATTTT. This translates into CASSYFLAGESDTQYF.